A single sample gave rise to the 5 T cell receptor beta chains below, sequenced in a study of vaccination effects on CD4 cells after COVID-19. Expansion with viral peptide pools was applied to antigen-specific CD4+ T cells by the ViraFEST assay prior to sequencing. Isolating CD4+ T cells followed approximately 11 days of culture. Vaccine recipients, nucleocapsid antibody negative, had no prior SARS-CoV-2 infection. Only in-frame clones appear in the TCRdb table, and some are missing; sequencing was by immunoSEQ multiplex PCR. The sample lists 30,000 to 35,000 clones, 73% seen once, with around 25% in the top ten. No antigen is known for these receptors. The input for sequencing was CD4+ T cells from PBMCs cultured with HCoV-OC43 spike peptides, taken before COVID-19 vaccination. As for subset: HCoV-OC43 spike overlapping peptide pool stimulation. These receptors all stem from a human donor who received a COVID-19 vaccine.

The gene calls are TRBV3-1 (or the pseudogene TRBV3-2) and TRBJ2-1; 9 nucleotides line up with TRBD2. This CDR3 has 15 residues. Losses at the gene ends were 5 bases for V and 4 bases for J; bases not matched to a gene: 6. Germline values: CDR1 LGHDT, CDR2 YNNKEL (reference sequence). The CDR3 coding sequence is TGTGCCAGCAGCGAGAGCGGGAGGCTTTACAATGAGCAGTTCTTC. Protein sequence: CASSESGRLYNEQFF.

The chain joins TRBV28 to TRBJ1-2, with D hard to call. This CDR3 contains 14 residues. V lost 1 base and J 0 bases, leaving 6 bases between the germline ends. CDR1 MDHEN and CDR2 SYDVKM come from the germline V gene. CDR3 loop: CASSLSGPNYGYTF. The CDR3 DNA is TGTGCCAGCAGTTTATCAGGCCCTAACTATGGCTACACCTTC.

The chain recombines TRBV23-1 with TRBJ1-2, with TRBD1 identical over 11 bases. TRBV23-1 is given ORF status, its function remaining uncertain. J gave up 4 bases and V 4 bases, and 11 bases lay outside the gene matches. CDR3 length: 17 amino acids. The CDR3 region is CASSLHPGTGGIYGYTF. The CDR3 nucleotides read TGCGCCAGCAGTCTGCATCCTGGGACAGGGGGGATCTATGGCTACACCTTC.

This clone has just a few counts. V usage is TRBV28 and J usage is TRBJ1-6; D ambiguous. V shed 4 bases and J shed 7 bases, with 8 bases lying between them. The CDR3 consists of 13 residues. Germline V gene data show CDR1 as MDHEN and CDR2 as SYDVKM. CDR3 amino acids: CASSYLTNSPLHF. The CDR3 DNA reads as TGTGCCAGCAGTTACCTGACCAATTCACCCCTCCACTTT.

This chain links TRBV7-2 with TRBJ2-2; TRBD1 matches at 9 bases. J was trimmed by 4 bases and V by 4 bases; bases with no gene match: 1. Per germline, CDR1 SGHTA and CDR2 FQGNSA. There are 14 residues in the CDR3. In DNA form, the CDR3 reads TGTGCCAGCAGCTCGACAGGGGGCACCGGGGAGCTGTTTTTT. The encoded protein is CASSSTGGTGELFF. The whole variable domain, filled in from reference TRBV7-2 and TRBJ2-2, reads GAGVSQSPSNKVTEKGKDVELRCDPISGHTALYWYRQSLGQGLEFLIYFQGNSAPDKSGLPSDRFSAERTGGSVSTLTIQRTQQEDSAVYLCASSSTGGTGELFFGEGSRLTVL.